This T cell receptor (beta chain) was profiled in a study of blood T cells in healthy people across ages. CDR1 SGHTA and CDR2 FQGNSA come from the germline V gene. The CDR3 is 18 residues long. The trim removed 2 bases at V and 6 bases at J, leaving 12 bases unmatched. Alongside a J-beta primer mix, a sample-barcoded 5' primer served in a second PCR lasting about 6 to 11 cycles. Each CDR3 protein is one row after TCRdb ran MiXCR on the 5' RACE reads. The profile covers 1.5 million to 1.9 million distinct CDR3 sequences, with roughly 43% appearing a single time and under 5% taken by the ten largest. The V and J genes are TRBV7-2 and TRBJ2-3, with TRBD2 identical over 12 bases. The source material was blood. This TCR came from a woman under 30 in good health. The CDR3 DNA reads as TGTGCCAGCAGCTTATCTCGGACTAGCGGGGCCAGCATGGATACGCAGTATTTT. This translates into CASSLSRTSGASMDTQYF.